These 32 T cell receptor beta chains were sequenced from one sample in a study of T-cell memory formation after mild COVID-19. In TCRdb, the 5' RACE reads were re-called with MiXCR into one record per CDR3 protein. Of over 350,000 distinct CDR3 sequences in the sample, 20% to 25% were seen once. Input material: PBMCs or a T cell subset sorted from them (not recorded which). The receptor set was obtained from an adult woman who had mild COVID-19 (a few samples of this study predate the infection). Cell type and time point are not known.

Only a few counts were recorded for this clonotype. The chain combines TRBV12-3 or TRBV12-4 with TRBJ2-7, with TRBD1 identical over 11 bases. This CDR3 comprises 15 residues. J gave up 1 base and V 3 bases, and 2 bases lay outside the gene matches. CDR3 amino acids: CASSFGTGGSYEQYF. The CDR3 DNA follows: TGTGCCAGCAGTTTTGGGACAGGGGGTTCCTACGAGCAGTACTTC.

The genes are TRBV6-1 and TRBJ1-5, with a tentative D call TRBD1 (5 bases). Germline CDR1 is MNHNS and CDR2 is SASEGT. V gave up 8 bases and J gave up 3 bases, with 11 bases separating them. This CDR3 is built from 13 residues. The CDR3 DNA sequence: TGTGCCAGCGAGAAAGGGGTCAATCAGCCCCAGCATTTT. It is translated as CASEKGVNQPQHF.

The sample holds a few counts of this clonotype. The V call is TRBV9, the J call TRBJ2-3, with 10 bases aligning to TRBD2. Germline loops: CDR1 SGDLS, CDR2 YYNGEE. This CDR3 spans 17 amino acids. J lost 2 bases, V lost 0 bases, and 6 bases had no gene match. The CDR3 DNA reads as TGTGCCAGCAGCGTAGACCTAGCGGGGGCCTACACAGATACGCAGTATTTT. Translating it yields CASSVDLAGAYTDTQYF.

This rearrangement joins TRBV18 to TRBJ2-7; tentatively, D is TRBD1 (6 bases). The CDR3 has 15 residues. Germline V gene lookup returns CDR1 KGHSH and CDR2 LQKENI. V was cut by 2 bases and J by 6 bases, with 17 bases left in between. CDR3 sequence: CASSPDRTRSLEQYF. CDR3 nucleotides: TGTGCCAGCTCACCAGACAGGACCCGCTCTCTCGAGCAGTACTTC.

The CDR3 DNA follows: TGTGCCAGCAGTGAAAGTGTGGTTAGGGGGCTGCAGGGCGCGCGTGCTTTCTTT. This encodes CASSESVVRGLQGARAFF. This chain uses TRBV6-1 with TRBJ1-1; 7 bases match TRBD1. V gave up 2 bases and J gave up 11 bases; unmatched junction bases: 23. The CDR3 runs 18 residues. Germline V gene sequence: CDR1 MNHNS, CDR2 SASEGT.

J is TRBJ1-2 and V is TRBV5-6, with 9 bases fitting TRBD1. V dropped 0 bases and J dropped 7; count of bases not matched to a gene: 7. The CDR3 runs to 15 residues. Germline CDR1 reads SGHDT; CDR2 reads YYEEEE. CDR3 amino acids: CASSLVHRGQGGYTF. In nucleotides, the CDR3 is TGTGCCAGCAGCTTGGTCCACAGGGGGCAGGGTGGCTACACCTTC.

This chain connects TRBV12-3 or TRBV12-4 to TRBJ1-2; D call uncertain. The V end was cut by 1 base, the J end by 4 bases, with 10 bases between. This CDR3 spans 14 amino acids. This CDR3 is CASSLVRQTYGYTF. CDR3 coding DNA: TGTGCCAGCAGTTTAGTGCGGCAGACCTATGGCTACACCTTC.

This clonotype has more than one count but fewer than ten. The V gene is TRBV5-1, the J gene TRBJ2-1; TRBD2 aligns across 8 bases. CDR3 size: 15 residues. The V gene end was trimmed by 3 bases and the J gene end by 3 bases; junction bases not matched to a gene: 5. Germline V CDR1 and CDR2: SGHRS, YFSETQ. DNA for the CDR3: TGCGCCAGCAGCTGGGTTGCGGGAGGCTACAATGAGCAGTTCTTC. Amino acid sequence: CASSWVAGGYNEQFF.

The chain links TRBV7-9 to TRBJ2-2; TRBD2 is a possible D gene (5 bases). The germline V gene encodes CDR1 SEHNR and CDR2 FQNEAQ (reference sequence). V was clipped by 8 bases and J by 0 bases, with 7 bases between them. The CDR3 spans 13 residues. The DNA of the CDR3 is TGTGCCAGCGGAGGCGCGAACACCGGGGAGCTGTTTTTT. It is translated as CASGGANTGELFF.

The chain is built from TRBV7-9 and TRBJ2-7, with D tentatively TRBD1 or TRBD2 (6 bases each). Looked up from germline, CDR1 is SEHNR and CDR2 is FQNEAQ (reference sequence). The CDR3 is 16 residues long. V gave up 4 bases and J gave up 3 bases, with 19 bases separating them. The CDR3 DNA sequence: TGTGCCAGCAGCTATAGCCGGGGGCGTTTGGGCTACGAGCAGTACTTC. It is translated as CASSYSRGRLGYEQYF.

The chain is built from TRBV5-1 and TRBJ2-5, with D hard to call. Trimming took 1 base from V and 4 from J, leaving 11 bases between them. CDR3 length: 14 amino acids. In germline, CDR1 is SGHRS, CDR2 YFSETQ. The CDR3 DNA reads as TGCGCCAGCAGCTTGCTCGGGCCCTCAGAGACCCAGTACTTC. It translates to CASSLLGPSETQYF.

This sequence joins TRBV5-4 and TRBJ2-5; D unresolved. Germline CDR1 is SGHNT and CDR2 is YYREEE (reference sequence). The CDR3 length is 14 residues. With 1 base removed from V and 5 bases from J, the gap between germline ends came to 12 bases. In DNA form, the CDR3 reads TGTGCCAGCAGCTTGAGGCACAACGGGGAGACCCAGTACTTC. It translates to CASSLRHNGETQYF. Together with reference TRBV5-4 and TRBJ2-5, the CDR3 gives the full variable domain: ETGVTQSPTHLIKTRGQQVTLRCSSQSGHNTVSWYQQALGQGPQFIFQYYREEENGRGNFPPRFSGLQFPNYSSELNVNALELDDSALYLCASSLRHNGETQYFGPGTRLLVL.

The rearrangement links TRBV9 to TRBJ2-1; 9 bases match TRBD1. Looked up from germline, CDR1 is SGDLS and CDR2 is YYNGEE. This CDR3 spans 16 amino acids. V lost 0 bases to trimming and J lost 0 bases; unmatched junction nucleotides: 1. This chain's CDR3 is CASSVGGQGSYNEQFF. For the CDR3, the DNA is TGTGCCAGCAGCGTAGGGGGACAGGGCTCCTACAATGAGCAGTTCTTC. Full variable domain (outside the CDR3, taken from reference TRBV9 and TRBJ2-1): DSGVTQTPKHLITATGQRVTLRCSPRSGDLSVYWYQQSLDQGLQFLIQYYNGEERAKGNILERFSAQQFPDLHSELNLSSLELGDSALYFCASSVGGQGSYNEQFFGPGTRLTVL.

The chain links TRBV5-6 to TRBJ1-3, with 7 positions matching TRBD1. Unmatched junction bases numbered 13, after V lost 4 bases and J lost 0 bases. The CDR3 sequence is 18 residues long. Germline CDR1 is SGHDT and CDR2 is YYEEEE. The CDR3 nucleotides are TGTGCCAGCAGCCTCACCTCTACCGGGACAGCCTCTGGAAACACCATATATTTT. This sequence encodes CASSLTSTGTASGNTIYF. The complete variable domain, with remaining parts taken from reference TRBV5-6 and TRBJ1-3, reads DAGVTQSPTHLIKTRGQQVTLRCSPKSGHDTVSWYQQALGQGPQFIFQYYEEEERQRGNFPDRFSGHQFPNYSSELNVNALLLGDSALYLCASSLTSTGTASGNTIYFGEGSWLTVV.

CDR3: CASSSKYRMTESTYEQYF. The CDR3 nucleotides are TGTGCCAGCAGTTCAAAATATCGAATGACAGAGTCCACCTACGAGCAGTACTTC. V usage is TRBV12-3 or TRBV12-4 and J usage is TRBJ2-7; D is perhaps TRBD1 (5 bases). The CDR3 extends over 18 amino acids. Trimming cost V 4 bases and J 2 bases, with 24 bases left between them.

The chain couples TRBV7-8 to TRBJ2-7, with D hard to call. Germline CDR1 reads SGHVS; CDR2 reads FQNEAQ. The CDR3 has 13 residues. V shed 3 bases and J shed 6 bases, with 12 bases lying between them. CDR3 DNA: TGTGCCAGCAGCTTCCAAGTCCGGGCCGAGCAGTACTTC. Protein product: CASSFQVRAEQYF.

The rearrangement joins TRBV6-2 or TRBV6-3 to TRBJ2-5; D gene ambiguous. Trimming pared 4 bases from V and 0 bases from J, leaving 6 bases between. The CDR3 has 13 residues. Per germline, CDR1 MNHEY and CDR2 SVGEGT. The CDR3, as DNA: TGTGCCAGCAGTTTATTGAACCAAGAGACCCAGTACTTC. Translation: CASSLLNQETQYF.

The rearrangement links TRBV7-9 to TRBJ1-1; 7 positions match TRBD1. V lost 3 bases and J lost 11; bases outside the gene matches: 9. CDR1 and CDR2 (germline): SEHNR, FQNEAQ (reference sequence). The length of the CDR3 is 13 residues. CDR3 in DNA: TGTGCCAGCAGCTTCTCCAGGGGGTTTTGGGCTTTCTTT. Protein: CASSFSRGFWAFF.

V is TRBV20-1 and J is TRBJ2-7; tentative D call: TRBD2 (5 bases). In germline, CDR1 is DFQATT, CDR2 SNEGSKA (reference sequence). The CDR3 is 11 amino acids. The CDR3 DNA sequence: TGCAGCCTAACTAGAACCTACGAGCAGTACTTC. Protein: CSLTRTYEQYF.

The gene calls are TRBV6-5 and TRBJ1-4; 10 bases fit TRBD1. From germline, CDR1 is MNHEY and CDR2 SVGAGI. The CDR3 loop spans 17 amino acids. Trimming at V came to 6 bases and at J to 7 bases, leaving 14 bases not matched to a gene. The CDR3 sequence is CASSPGQGLSRVEKLFF. CDR3 bases: TGTGCCAGCAGCCCGGGACAGGGGCTTTCGAGAGTTGAAAAACTGTTTTTT.

The V gene is TRBV9, the J gene TRBJ2-3; 9 bases line up with TRBD2. Germline V lookup: CDR1 SGDLS, CDR2 YYNGEE. The CDR3 extends over 17 amino acids. V dropped 6 bases and J dropped 0; count of bases not matched to a gene: 11. The CDR3 nucleotides read TGTGCCAGCAACATAGCGGGGGACCTCTTCAGCACAGATACGCAGTATTTT. This codes for CASNIAGDLFSTDTQYF.

This clonotype was counted a few times. The chain employs TRBV12-3 or TRBV12-4 and TRBJ1-4; tentative D call: TRBD1 (6 bases). This CDR3 contains 16 residues. The V end lost 3 bases, the J end lost 8 bases, and 19 bases lay between the germline ends. In DNA form, the CDR3 reads TGTGCCAGCAGTTTTTCCCCTGGGGGCCGAGGAGAAAAACTGTTTTTT. Translating gives CASSFSPGGRGEKLFF.

The chain combines TRBV6-6 with TRBJ2-1, with a tentative D call TRBD2 (6 bases). Trimming shortened V by 7 bases and J by 8 bases, and 18 bases separated the two germline ends. Germline-derived CDR1 and CDR2 are MNHNY and SVGAGI (reference sequence). The CDR3 contains 14 residues. CDR3 bases: TGTGCCAGCATCGGGAGAGGTTACGGCCATGAGCAGTTCTTC. Translation: CASIGRGYGHEQFF.

J is TRBJ2-7 and V is TRBV4-1; 9 bases line up with TRBD1. Germline V gene lookup returns CDR1 MGHRA and CDR2 YSYEKL. With 4 bases clipped from V and 2 bases from J, the junction kept 9 bases outside the gene matches. The CDR3 runs 16 residues. The CDR3 bases are TGCGCCAGCAGCCCGGCCGCGGGACAGGGAACCTACGAGCAGTACTTC. This translates into CASSPAAGQGTYEQYF.

The V and J genes are TRBV28 and TRBJ2-1; TRBD2 matches at 8 bases. Per germline, CDR1 MDHEN and CDR2 SYDVKM. The CDR3 runs 14 residues. J lost 6 bases, V lost 7 bases, and 8 bases had no gene match. Written as DNA, the CDR3 is TGTGCCAGCACGCCAGCGGGAGATTTCAATGAGCAGTTCTTC. Amino acids: CASTPAGDFNEQFF.

The sample holds a few counts of this clonotype. The V call is TRBV15, the J call TRBJ2-1; 7 bases line up with TRBD2. This CDR3 spans 12 amino acids. CDR1 and CDR2 from the germline V gene are LNHNV and YYDKDF (reference sequence). V shed 5 bases, J shed 9 bases, and the junction held 4 bases outside the gene matches. The CDR3 region has the DNA TGTGCCACCAGCCCGACTAGCCTTGAGCAGTTCTTC. It codes for CATSPTSLEQFF.

This clonotype was counted between two and nine times. CDR3 bases: TGTGCCAGCAGTCTTATCTCCCTGGGTAGGGATGAGCAGTTCTTC. It encodes CASSLISLGRDEQFF. This rearrangement joins TRBV27 to TRBJ2-1; D is unclear. Looked up from germline, CDR1 is MNHEY and CDR2 is SMNVEV (reference sequence). The CDR3 extends over 15 amino acids. Trimming took off 5 bases at V and 8 bases at J, with 19 bases between the two ends.

The rearrangement links TRBV12-3 or TRBV12-4 to TRBJ2-3, with D unclear. CDR3 length: 17 amino acids. Trimming took off 6 bases at V and 0 bases at J, with 19 bases between the two ends. CDR3 amino acids: CASSHLIGATSTDTQYF. In nucleotides, the CDR3 is TGTGCCAGCAGCCATCTAATCGGTGCTACTAGCACAGATACGCAGTATTTT.

This chain joins TRBV6-1 and TRBJ2-7; D unclear. Deletions cut 0 bases from V and 5 bases from J, with 5 bases between. CDR1 is MNHNS and CDR2 is SASEGT in the germline V gene. The CDR3 is 12 amino acids. In DNA, the CDR3 is TGTGCCAGCAGTGAAGCAGCCGACGAGCAGTACTTC. This sequence encodes CASSEAADEQYF.

The chain joins TRBV9 to TRBJ2-1; D might be TRBD1 (6 bases). Looked up from germline, CDR1 is SGDLS and CDR2 is YYNGEE. The CDR3 is 17 amino acids. Trimming took 3 bases from V and 0 from J, leaving 16 bases between them. CDR3 in amino acids: CASSAPGTQSSYNEQFF. In DNA form, the CDR3 reads TGTGCCAGCAGCGCCCCCGGGACACAGAGCTCCTACAATGAGCAGTTCTTC. The full variable domain, in which reference TRBV9 and TRBJ2-1 provide the parts outside the CDR3, is DSGVTQTPKHLITATGQRVTLRCSPRSGDLSVYWYQQSLDQGLQFLIQYYNGEERAKGNILERFSAQQFPDLHSELNLSSLELGDSALYFCASSAPGTQSSYNEQFFGPGTRLTVL.

This sequence joins TRBV5-1 and TRBJ2-7; weak D call: TRBD2 (5 bases). The ends were cut back, 0 bases at V and 4 bases at J, with 8 bases in the middle. Germline CDR1 SGHRS, CDR2 YFSETQ. The CDR3 is 13 residues long. CDR3 region: CASSLDGLYEQYF. Here the CDR3 DNA reads TGCGCCAGCAGCTTGGACGGACTTTACGAGCAGTACTTC.

This chain joins TRBV5-1 and TRBJ1-2; D unresolved. Germline assignment: CDR1 SGHRS and CDR2 YFSETQ. Trimming removed 4 bases at V and 5 bases at J, with 18 bases between. This CDR3 contains 15 residues. CDR3 amino acids: CASSLERDGYYGYTF. The CDR3 coding sequence is TGCGCCAGCAGCCTTGAACGCGACGGTTATTATGGCTACACCTTC.